Sequencing of this TCR beta chain was carried out in a study of cytomegalovirus exposure and HLA in healthy donors. Overall study results and limits: When analyzed later, the rates of TCR association showed variation by HLA locus, with DRB1 the most and HLA-C the fewest. Per a prior analysis, the majority of TCR beta V segments were productive roughly 87% or roughly 30% of the time.

Points on this clone: Antigen specificity is unknown.

Germline V lookup: CDR1 MNHNS, CDR2 SASEGT. Trimming pared 1 base from V and 6 bases from J, leaving 10 bases between. The CDR3 extends over 14 amino acids. It was with 60 Vbeta and 13 Jbeta primers that the PCR ran. Sequenced by immunoSEQ multiplex PCR; TCRdb stores in-frame clones only, minus some. The profile shows about 120,000 clones, 75% to 80% of them singletons. The sequence was collected from a woman between 35 and 50 years old in good health and CMV-seropositive. The chain recombines TRBV6-1 with TRBJ1-5; D gene unclear. The sample was PBMCs. The CDR3 coding sequence is TGTGCCAGCAGTGAAGGCGCCCGGGGTCAGCCCCAGCATTTT. Translating gives CASSEGARGQPQHF.